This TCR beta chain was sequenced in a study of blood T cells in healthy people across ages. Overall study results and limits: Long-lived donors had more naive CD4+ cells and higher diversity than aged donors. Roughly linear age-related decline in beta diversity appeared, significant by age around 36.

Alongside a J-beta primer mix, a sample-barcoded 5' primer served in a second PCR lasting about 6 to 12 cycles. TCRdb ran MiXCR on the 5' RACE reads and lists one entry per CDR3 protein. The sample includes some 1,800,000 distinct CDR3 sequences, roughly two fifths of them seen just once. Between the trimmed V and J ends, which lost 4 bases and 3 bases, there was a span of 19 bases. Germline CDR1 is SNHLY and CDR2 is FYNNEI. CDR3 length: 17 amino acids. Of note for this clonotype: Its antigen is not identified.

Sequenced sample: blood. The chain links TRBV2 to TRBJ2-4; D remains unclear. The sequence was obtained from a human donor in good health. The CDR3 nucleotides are TGTGCCAGCAGTGGCCGTAGGAGAATGCTAAGCAAAAACATTCAGTACTTC. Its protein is CASSGRRRMLSKNIQYF.